These 25 T cell receptor beta chains were all obtained from the same sample, sequenced in a study of blood T cell repertoires in COVID-19 (dated by TCRdb to about 2020). Library prep was done by the immunoSEQ multiplex PCR assay. TCRdb's version of the immuneACCESS table is confined to in-frame rearrangements and falls short of the full clone set. An unresolved V gene accounts for under half of the shortfall where checked; the remainder is of unknown origin. Counted in this sample were about 250,000 clones; about four fifths of them appeared once. The ten largest clones represent 4.5% to 7% of the sample. Sequenced sample: peripheral blood. These receptor sequences come from a man older than 75 with acute or convalescent COVID-19.

The chain joins TRBV18 to TRBJ2-2, with a tentative D call TRBD1 (5 bases). The V gene's germline CDR1 is KGHSH and CDR2 LQKENI. Trimming pared 5 bases from V and 1 base from J, leaving 8 bases between. This CDR3 comprises 14 residues. CDR3 loop: CASSFQGNTGELFF. The CDR3 DNA is TGTGCCAGCTCATTCCAGGGGAACACCGGGGAGCTGTTTTTT.

The rearrangement links TRBV18 to TRBJ1-1; perhaps TRBD1 as D (6 bases). Deletions cut 4 bases from V and 1 base from J, with 10 bases between. Germline values: CDR1 KGHSH, CDR2 LQKENI. The CDR3 has 14 residues. The CDR3 nucleotides read TGTGCCAGCTCACTCACAGGGACGAACACTGAAGCTTTCTTT. It is translated as CASSLTGTNTEAFF.

The chain uses TRBV28 and TRBJ1-2, with no clear D. Germline V gene sequence: CDR1 MDHEN, CDR2 SYDVKM. The CDR3 covers 13 residues. Trimming stripped 6 bases from V and 4 bases from J, with 12 bases between. The CDR3 DNA reads TGTGCCAGCAGCTGGGGAGGATCCTATGGCTACACCTTC. This encodes CASSWGGSYGYTF.

The chain employs TRBV7-8 and TRBJ2-5; the match to TRBD1 covers 8 bases. The germline V gene encodes CDR1 SGHVS and CDR2 FQNEAQ. Trimming cost V 1 base and J 4 bases; bases outside gene matches: 11. The CDR3 extends over 17 amino acids. The CDR3 DNA follows: TGTGCCAGCAGCTTAGGAAAGTGGACAGGGATAGGAGAGACCCAGTACTTC. Its protein is CASSLGKWTGIGETQYF.

There are a few counts of this clone. The chain combines TRBV10-1 with TRBJ2-1; no clear D. The CDR3 is 13 amino acids. V gave up 3 bases and J gave up 5 bases, with 8 bases separating them. In germline, CDR1 is WNHNN, CDR2 SYGVQD (reference sequence). The CDR3 DNA is TGCGCCAGCAGTGATTACAGAAACAATGAGCAGTTCTTC. Amino acids: CASSDYRNNEQFF.

This chain links TRBV4-1 with TRBJ1-4; possibly TRBD1 for D (6 bases). V lost 0 bases to trimming and J lost 3 bases, with 11 bases between them. CDR3 length: 16 residues. Germline V CDR1 and CDR2: MGHRA, YSYEKL. The CDR3 nucleotides read TGCGCCAGCAGCCAAGATCGGGGGGCTTCTAATGAAAAACTGTTTTTT. As protein: CASSQDRGASNEKLFF.

J is TRBJ2-3 and V is TRBV1; TRBD2, as called in the table, went unchecked against the DNA. TRBV1 is classified as a pseudogene. The CDR3 is 20 amino acids. As DNA, the CDR3 is TGCACCAGCAGCCAGTCGGGACTAGCGGGAAATTCTCGGGGTGCAGATACGCAGTATTTT. Encoded protein: CTSSQSGLAGNSRGADTQYF.

Only one count was recorded for this clone. CDR3 sequence reads: CASSEGGGGYTF. As DNA, the CDR3 is TGTGCCAGCAGTGAAGGGGGAGGTGGCTACACCTTC. The rearrangement uses TRBV2 and TRBJ1-2, with no clear D. The CDR3 is 12 amino acids. Trimming took 1 base from V and 7 from J, leaving 7 bases between them. Per the germline V gene, CDR1 is SNHLY and CDR2 is FYNNEI.

The chain is built from TRBV24-1 and TRBJ1-5; 9 bases map to TRBD1. The junction had 7 bases not matched to a gene; V was cut back by 4 bases and J by 7 bases. Germline V CDR1 and CDR2: KGHDR, SFDVKD. The CDR3 totals 15 residues. CDR3 in amino acids: CATSEPGQGRQPQHF. The CDR3, as DNA: TGTGCCACCAGTGAACCGGGACAGGGTCGCCAGCCCCAGCATTTT.

CDR3 sequence (DNA): TGCGCCAGCATTCAGGGGGGCCACTATAATTCACCCCTCCACTTT. Translated: CASIQGGHYNSPLHF. This chain links TRBV10-1 with TRBJ1-6; 7 bases fit TRBD1. Germline V CDR1 and CDR2: WNHNN, SYGVQD (reference sequence). V dropped 7 bases and J dropped 3; count of bases not matched to a gene: 6. CDR3 length equals 15 residues.

The V and J genes are TRBV3-1 (or the pseudogene TRBV3-2) and TRBJ2-1; D gene uncertain. Trimming left V 3 bases short and J 4 bases short, with 19 bases between. The CDR3 loop spans 17 amino acids. The germline CDR1 and CDR2 sequences are LGHDT and YNNKEL (reference sequence). The CDR3 DNA is TGTGCCAGCAGCCACCCCTCGTCAGAGGTCCTTTACAATGAGCAGTTCTTC. Protein sequence: CASSHPSSEVLYNEQFF.

The J gene is TRBJ2-3, the V gene TRBV5-1, with no clear D. Trimming cost V 0 bases and J 2 bases, with 10 bases left between them. The germline gives CDR1 SGHRS, CDR2 YFSETQ. CDR3 size: 15 residues. The CDR3 loop is CASSLAPSPTDTQYF. The CDR3 DNA sequence: TGCGCCAGCAGCTTGGCCCCTTCCCCCACAGATACGCAGTATTTT.

The chain links TRBV12-3 or TRBV12-4 to TRBJ2-7; D not resolved. The length of the CDR3 is 13 residues. V dropped 6 bases and J dropped 5 bases, with 14 bases sitting between them. In DNA, the CDR3 is TGTGCCAGCAGCGCTGACACGTTTAACGAGCAGTACTTC. As protein: CASSADTFNEQYF.

This chain uses TRBV6-5 with TRBJ1-2; 9 bases are a match to TRBD1. From germline, CDR1 is MNHEY and CDR2 SVGAGI. The junction had 11 bases not matched to a gene; V was cut back by 5 bases and J by 13 bases. This CDR3 has 13 residues. The DNA for the CDR3 is TGTGCCAGCAGTCGGGACTATACAGGGGGCAGCACCTTC. As protein: CASSRDYTGGSTF.

This clone has only one observation. V gene TRBV7-6 combines with J gene TRBJ2-3, with 8 bases identical to TRBD2. Looked up from germline, CDR1 is SGHVS and CDR2 is FNYEAQ. The CDR3 spans 16 residues. Trimming at V came to 0 bases and at J to 3 bases, leaving 5 bases not matched to a gene. CDR3 loop: CASSLAGSGTTDTQYF. In DNA form, the CDR3 reads TGTGCCAGCAGCTTAGCCGGTAGCGGGACTACAGATACGCAGTATTTT.

The chain couples TRBV9 to TRBJ2-5, with 8 bases lining up with TRBD2. From germline, CDR1 is SGDLS and CDR2 YYNGEE. With 0 bases clipped from V and 1 base from J, the junction kept 2 bases outside the gene matches. This CDR3 spans 15 amino acids. DNA of the CDR3: TGTGCCAGCAGCGTAGCGGGAGGGTTCCAAGAGACCCAGTACTTC. Protein product: CASSVAGGFQETQYF.

The chain employs TRBV4-1 and TRBJ2-5; tentatively, D is TRBD2 (6 bases). Germline loops: CDR1 MGHRA, CDR2 YSYEKL. This CDR3 is built from 15 residues. V lost 0 bases, J lost 4 bases, and 12 bases lay in between. The CDR3 spells CASSQDSGYAETQYF. The CDR3 region has the DNA TGCGCCAGCAGCCAAGATAGCGGATACGCAGAGACCCAGTACTTC.

The rearrangement joins TRBV27 to TRBJ2-1; D possibly corresponds to TRBD2 (6 bases). V shed 8 bases and J shed 5 bases, with 22 bases lying between them. The CDR3 has 16 residues. CDR1 is MNHEY, CDR2 SMNVEV, per germline (reference sequence). The CDR3 here is CASLELGTGVNNEQFF. DNA for the CDR3: TGTGCCAGCTTAGAACTCGGGACGGGGGTGAACAATGAGCAGTTCTTC.

The rearrangement links TRBV3-1 (or the pseudogene TRBV3-2) to TRBJ1-3; TRBD1 matches at 8 bases. Trimming removed 6 bases from V and 4 bases from J; junction bases left unmatched: 8. CDR3 length equals 15 residues. The germline gives CDR1 LGHDT, CDR2 YNNKEL (reference sequence). The CDR3 loop is CASRPGGAWGNTIYF. The DNA of the CDR3 is TGTGCCAGCAGACCAGGGGGCGCGTGGGGAAACACCATATATTTT.

CDR3 DNA: TGTGCCAGCAGCCAAGAACAGCTTCCTCCCACAGATACGCAGTATTTT. It is translated as CASSQEQLPPTDTQYF. The chain uses TRBV3-1 (or the pseudogene TRBV3-2) and TRBJ2-3; no clear D. CDR1 and CDR2 from the germline V gene are LGHDT and YNNKEL (reference sequence). The length of the CDR3 is 16 residues. V lost 0 bases to trimming and J lost 2 bases, with 12 bases between them.

In regard to this clone: Other DNA sequences in the same sample also yield this CDR3. The chain joins TRBV7-9 to TRBJ2-5; D is possibly TRBD1 (5 bases). Per the germline V gene, CDR1 is SEHNR and CDR2 is FQNEAQ (reference sequence). CDR3 size: 15 residues. The V end was cut by 5 bases, the J end by 1 base, with 14 bases between. The CDR3 sequence is CASSLALTAQETQYF. CDR3 coding DNA: TGTGCCAGCAGCCTGGCACTGACAGCCCAAGAGACCCAGTACTTC.

The chain carries TRBV6-1 and TRBJ2-7, with a possible D match to TRBD1 (6 bases). The length of the CDR3 is 15 residues. V was trimmed by 3 bases and J by 5 bases, leaving 17 bases between them. The germline V gene has CDR1 MNHNS and CDR2 SASEGT. This CDR3 is CASSDRGRSTDEQYF. The CDR3 region has the DNA TGTGCCAGCAGTGACAGGGGACGATCGACCGACGAGCAGTACTTC.

V usage is TRBV19 and J usage is TRBJ1-4; 7 nucleotides align to TRBD1. The trim removed 9 bases at V and 7 bases at J, leaving 11 bases unmatched. CDR1 is LNHDA and CDR2 is SQIVND in the germline V gene (reference sequence). The CDR3 runs to 14 residues. The CDR3 region has the DNA TGTGCCAGCCGCTTGGGACAGTCCGGTGAAAAACTGTTTTTT. This gives the protein CASRLGQSGEKLFF.

This sequence joins TRBV28 and TRBJ1-2; 7 nucleotides agree with TRBD1. Per germline, CDR1 MDHEN and CDR2 SYDVKM. Trimming at V came to 2 bases and at J to 8 bases, leaving 5 bases not matched to a gene. The CDR3 length is 13 residues. The CDR3 region is CASSLTTGLGYTF. The CDR3 nucleotides read TGTGCCAGCAGTTTAACGACAGGGCTGGGCTACACCTTC.

V and J are TRBV4-1 and TRBJ2-7, with 8 bases fitting TRBD1. The CDR3 sequence is 15 residues long. From germline, CDR1 is MGHRA and CDR2 YSYEKL. With 3 bases clipped from V and 3 bases from J, the junction kept 7 bases outside the gene matches. CDR3 region: CASSHRQGSNYEQYF. The CDR3 nucleotides are TGCGCCAGCAGCCACCGACAGGGGAGCAACTACGAGCAGTACTTC.